Given below is one TCR beta chain in context. TCRdb re-analysed the 5' RACE reads in MiXCR, keeping a single row per CDR3 protein. The data hold around 450,000 distinct CDR3 sequences, with 20% to 30% observed a single time. Germline loops: CDR1 SGHRS, CDR2 YFSETQ. Deletions cut 0 bases from V and 2 bases from J, with 12 bases between. This CDR3 region has 16 residues. The data stem from a study of T-cell memory formation after mild COVID-19. Material: PBMCs or a T cell subset sorted from them (not recorded which). This sequence joins TRBV5-1 and TRBJ2-1; D unresolved. The TCR comes from an adult woman who had mild COVID-19 (a few samples of this study predate the infection). Cell type and time point are not known. For the CDR3, the DNA is TGCGCCAGCAGCTTGGGTCCGGTATCCACCTACAATGAGCAGTTCTTC. It yields the protein CASSLGPVSTYNEQFF.